A selection of T cell receptor beta chains follows, all from one sample in a study of T cells expressing NK-cell markers. Reprocessing the 5' RACE reads, TCRdb reports a single entry for every CDR3 protein and omits DNA. The sample table includes 550,000 to 600,000 distinct CDR3 sequences. Input material: blood T cells: a sorted CD56 or NKG2C T cell subset, CD4+ or CD8+ T cells, or bulk PBMC T cells (not recorded which). These receptors were collected from a man between 18 and 29 years old in good health. The CDR3 runs from the conserved cysteine through the conserved F or W.

j_call v_call cdr3_aa
TRBJ1-1 TRBV10-3 CAVLPENTEAFF
TRBJ1-5 TRBV30 CAMRGQGVGSNQPQHF
TRBJ2-7 TRBV4-2 CASSQPGLAVEQYF
TRBJ2-1 TRBV20-1 CSATLGGNEQFF
TRBJ2-1 TRBV20-1 CSARVRLAGANEQFF
TRBJ1-1 TRBV18 CASSPTPNQVNTEAFF
TRBJ2-1 TRBV3-1 CASSQLMGLAEYNEQFF
TRBJ2-7 TRBV5-1 CASSPGLLRAEQYF
TRBJ2-2 TRBV20-1 CSANPGQGASGELFF
TRBJ2-1 TRBV10-3 CAIGPLGAGGLSEQFF
TRBJ2-5 TRBV12-3/TRBV12-4 CASSPLAGALQETQYF
TRBJ1-3 TRBV6-5 CASRTQAGATGNTIYF
TRBJ1-6 TRBV20-1 CSARDLLGGRNDYGSPLHF
TRBJ2-1 TRBV20-1 CSAPLRNGDNEQFF
TRBJ2-7 TRBV18 CASSPSTGGGYEQYF
TRBJ1-4 TRBV4-2 CASSQVMTQWGEKLFF
TRBJ2-2 TRBV15 CATSSNIGPTGELFF
TRBJ2-7 TRBV11-2 CASTYRSGDFYEQYF
TRBJ2-1 TRBV7-2 CASSTTGIGNEQFF
TRBJ2-5 TRBV7-6 CASSLGLETQYF
TRBJ2-2 TRBV6-2/TRBV6-3 CASSSSGTSGSPNTGELFF
TRBJ2-1 TRBV24-1 CATSDLATSGRNEQFF